This T cell receptor (beta chain) derives from a study of shared T cell receptors in the human thymus (dated by TCRdb to about 2021). Turning to the overall study: The study examined how self-reactive, shared T-cell receptor alpha chains are generated in the human thymus.

A word on this clone: The antigen this receptor binds is unknown. Per-base quality was not reported, and no clone a single base away is much larger than it.

Libraries came from the immunoSEQ multiplex PCR assay. Here the immuneACCESS table is served through TCRdb, limited to in-frame sequences with V and J called. Missing clones are a known gap in these copies; in checked studies unresolved V genes cover under half, and the rest lacks a known reason. Present in this sample are 540,000 or so clones, around 82% of which were seen just once. The ten largest clones take up approximately 0.013% of the sample. Taken from cysteine to phenylalanine, the CDR3 has 15 residues. The retained sequence is limited to the CDR3, 45 bases, with the frame set at the first base. V and J are truncated by 11 bases and 5 bases respectively, leaving an intervening sequence of 22 bases. These sequences were also reported in another study, on human thymus T cells. The second study, in turn, reports: In Finland, the donors were immunologically healthy infants who were having open corrective cardiac surgery for congenital heart defects. Thymus tissue was collected as surgical resects that were removed during corrective cardiac surgery. Both the thymic and the peripheral blood repertoires appeared to show biased V and J gene segment usage. The related research reported highly overlapping thymic TCR repertoires among unrelated individuals. TCR alpha and beta repertoires from roughly eight infant thymus samples and four related peripheral blood samples were characterized in the study. The cohort included more than 5 male and two female infants, with donor ages spanning 7 to 244 days. Thymocytes were freed from the tissue by mechanical means and kept at -70 degrees C as pellets of roughly 10-32 million cells. A QIAsymphony instrument was used to extract genomic DNA from the frozen cell pellets. Using the immunoSEQ multiplex PCR assay, the TCRB and TCRAD loci were amplified from a standardized quantity of quality-controlled genomic DNA. Amplicons spanned the V(D)J region at a length sufficient to cover the CDR3 and identify V and J genes. The commercial immunoSEQ service was used to sequence amplicons on an Illumina platform. Primer bias and sequencing errors were corrected as previously described, and TCRAD and TCRB definitions were based on the IMGT database. immunoSEQ Analyzer 3.0 and VDJTools were used for repertoire analysis, which covered basic statistics, V/J segment usage, diversity estimates, rarefaction and pairwise overlap. To estimate diversity, the Chao1, ChaoE, Efron-Thisted, Shannon and inverse Simpson indices were applied, and diversity was also estimated on datasets down-sampled to the smallest sample. Repertoire overlap was assessed by strict matching of CDR3 nucleotide sequence, V gene and J gene, and clustering was done by Jaccard-based multidimensional scaling. Thymus samples yielded on average around 810,000 unique TCRB clonotypes, compared with roughly 80,000 from blood samples.

The chain joins TRBV23-1 to TRBJ2-4, with TRBD2 tentatively as D gene (6 bases match). TRBV23-1 qualifies as an ORF whose function is uncertain. The TCR comes from a boy in the first two years of life with a congenital heart defect. Donor details come from another sample of the same person, matched by shared clones. The sample taken for sequencing was thymocytes. The sequence in DNA is TGCGCCGTTTTAGTGGGACTCCAGTCGGAAAACATTCAGTACTTC. Its protein is CAVLVGLQSENIQYF.